This entry lists 14 T cell receptor beta chains sequenced from one sample in a study of blood T cell repertoires in COVID-19. Sequencing used immunoSEQ multiplex PCR; TCRdb keeps in-frame clones, though not all of them. Among roughly 430,000 clones, approximately 85% were seen once, and the ten largest hold 2% to 2.5%. The material sequenced was PBMCs or T cells enriched from blood (not recorded which). These receptors all come from a woman aged 40 to 50 with acute COVID-19.

As regards this clone: The sample has other DNA sequences that encode this CDR3 too. V and J are TRBV5-1 and TRBJ1-5, with 8 nucleotides matching TRBD1. Looked up from germline, CDR1 is SGHRS and CDR2 is YFSETQ. The CDR3 is made up of 14 amino acids. The V segment lost 4 bases and the J segment 6 bases; nucleotides outside the gene matches: 6. The CDR3 DNA follows: TGCGCCAGCAGCCTCGGGACAGGCTCTCAGCCCCAGCATTTT. Translation: CASSLGTGSQPQHF.

This chain links TRBV3-1 (or the pseudogene TRBV3-2) with TRBJ1-1; D perhaps matches TRBD1 (6 bases). The CDR3 is 15 residues long. Germline CDR1 reads LGHDT; CDR2 reads YNNKEL (reference sequence). V dropped 4 bases and J dropped 1 base, with 13 bases sitting between them. Here the CDR3 DNA reads TGTGCCAGCAGCCTAGGGGGGGCACCGAACACTGAAGCTTTCTTT. This gives the protein CASSLGGAPNTEAFF.

This chain connects TRBV2 to TRBJ1-2; D perhaps matches TRBD1 (6 bases). The CDR3 runs 14 residues. V lost 2 bases and J lost 6, with 13 bases in between. From germline, CDR1 is SNHLY and CDR2 FYNNEI. The CDR3 sequence: CASSEQDSSNGYTF. The CDR3 DNA is TGTGCCAGCAGTGAACAGGACAGTAGCAATGGCTACACCTTC.

The chain uses TRBV30 and TRBJ1-5; D is undetermined. CDR3 length: 12 residues. The germline gives CDR1 GTSNPN, CDR2 SVGIG (reference sequence). V was shortened by 0 bases and J by 3 bases, with 3 bases between the two germline ends. CDR3 loop: CAWSVNNQPQHF. The CDR3 DNA reads TGTGCCTGGAGTGTTAACAATCAGCCCCAGCATTTT.

The gene calls are TRBV7-8 and TRBJ1-1; 11 bases are a match to TRBD1. The V gene end was trimmed by 5 bases and the J gene end by 3 bases; junction bases not matched to a gene: 14. The CDR3 contains 18 residues. Germline lookup yields CDR1 SGHVS and CDR2 FQNEAQ. The CDR3 DNA is TGTGCCAGCAGCCCCCGGACAGGGGGCCTAATTTCCCACACTGAAGCTTTCTTT. Protein: CASSPRTGGLISHTEAFF.

The chain couples TRBV24-1 to TRBJ1-5; D unresolved. This CDR3 has 14 residues. Germline CDR1 KGHDR, CDR2 SFDVKD. V dropped 4 bases and J dropped 0 bases, with 6 bases sitting between them. The CDR3 bases are TGTGCCACCAGTGAGACTTATAGCAATCAGCCCCAGCATTTT. It is translated as CATSETYSNQPQHF.

V gene TRBV20-1 combines with J gene TRBJ2-3; D gene unclear. Looked up from germline, CDR1 is DFQATT and CDR2 is SNEGSKA (reference sequence). The CDR3 totals 11 residues. V lost 0 bases and J 7 bases, leaving 5 bases between the germline ends. DNA for the CDR3: TGCAGTGCTAGAGATCTAAATACGCAGTATTTT. This codes for CSARDLNTQYF.

This clone was picked up one time. The rearrangement uses TRBV28 and TRBJ1-5, with 9 bases matching TRBD1. The germline gives CDR1 MDHEN, CDR2 SYDVKM. The junction had 11 bases not matched to a gene; V was cut back by 6 bases and J by 5 bases. The CDR3 consists of 16 residues. The CDR3 spells CASRTRTGALYQPQHF. The DNA of the CDR3 is TGTGCCAGCAGAACCAGGACAGGGGCCCTTTATCAGCCCCAGCATTTT.

This chain links TRBV2 with TRBJ2-1, with 11 bases identical to TRBD2. V trimming: 6 bases; J trimming: 6 bases; junction bases outside the gene matches: 10. Germline CDR1 is SNHLY and CDR2 is FYNNEI. This CDR3 comprises 16 residues. CDR3 amino acids: CASSLTSGDAGNEQFF. The CDR3 region has the DNA TGTGCCAGCAGCCTGACTAGCGGGGATGCGGGCAATGAGCAGTTCTTC.

This clone appeared many times. The chain combines TRBV5-4 with TRBJ1-1; D is unresolved. Trimming shortened V by 0 bases and J by 6 bases, and 9 bases separated the two germline ends. Germline V gene sequence: CDR1 SGHNT, CDR2 YYREEE (reference sequence). The CDR3 sequence is 13 residues long. The CDR3 DNA follows: TGTGCCAGCAGCTTGGCGGGGTTATCTGAAGCTTTCTTT. This codes for CASSLAGLSEAFF. Full variable domain (missing parts from reference TRBV5-4 and TRBJ1-1): ETGVTQSPTHLIKTRGQQVTLRCSSQSGHNTVSWYQQALGQGPQFIFQYYREEENGRGNFPPRFSGLQFPNYSSELNVNALELDDSALYLCASSLAGLSEAFFGQGTRLTVV.

This clone was found a few times. V usage is TRBV6-5 and J usage is TRBJ2-1, with D unresolved. CDR1 is MNHEY and CDR2 is SVGAGI in the germline V gene. V was trimmed by 0 bases and J by 13 bases, leaving 10 bases between them. The CDR3 extends over 12 amino acids. The CDR3 protein is CASSYSSTPQFF. The CDR3 nucleotides read TGTGCCAGCAGTTACTCGTCGACTCCCCAGTTCTTC.

This sequence joins TRBV19 and TRBJ1-1; 7 bases fit TRBD1. The CDR3 sequence is 17 residues long. From germline, CDR1 is LNHDA and CDR2 SQIVND (reference sequence). The V and J ends lost 4 bases and 0 bases, in that order; junction bases with no gene match: 11. DNA for the CDR3: TGTGCCAGTAGTAAAGGACAGGCCACGGGGATGAACACTGAAGCTTTCTTT. It specifies CASSKGQATGMNTEAFF. Supplemented by reference TRBV19 and TRBJ1-1, the full variable domain reads DGGITQSPKYLFRKEGQNVTLSCEQNLNHDAMYWYRQDPGQGLRLIYYSQIVNDFQKGDIAEGYSVSREKKESFPLTVTSAQKNPTAFYLCASSKGQATGMNTEAFFGQGTRLTVV.

J is TRBJ1-5 and V is TRBV3-1 (or the pseudogene TRBV3-2); D may be TRBD1 (6 bases). This CDR3 region has 13 residues. V shed 5 bases and J shed 4 bases, with 9 bases lying between them. Germline CDR1 is LGHDT and CDR2 is YNNKEL (reference sequence). The chain's CDR3 is CASSVDRNQPQHF. Here the CDR3 DNA reads TGTGCCAGCAGCGTGGACAGAAATCAGCCCCAGCATTTT.

The sample holds one count of this clone. This chain joins TRBV15 and TRBJ1-6; D may be TRBD1 (5 bases). This CDR3 region has 14 residues. Germline CDR1 and CDR2: LNHNV and YYDKDF (reference sequence). Trimming took 1 base from V and 10 from J, leaving 11 bases between them. The DNA of the CDR3 is TGTGCCACCAGCAGAGGGGGGGGGATCTCACCCCTCCACTTT. Protein: CATSRGGGISPLHF.